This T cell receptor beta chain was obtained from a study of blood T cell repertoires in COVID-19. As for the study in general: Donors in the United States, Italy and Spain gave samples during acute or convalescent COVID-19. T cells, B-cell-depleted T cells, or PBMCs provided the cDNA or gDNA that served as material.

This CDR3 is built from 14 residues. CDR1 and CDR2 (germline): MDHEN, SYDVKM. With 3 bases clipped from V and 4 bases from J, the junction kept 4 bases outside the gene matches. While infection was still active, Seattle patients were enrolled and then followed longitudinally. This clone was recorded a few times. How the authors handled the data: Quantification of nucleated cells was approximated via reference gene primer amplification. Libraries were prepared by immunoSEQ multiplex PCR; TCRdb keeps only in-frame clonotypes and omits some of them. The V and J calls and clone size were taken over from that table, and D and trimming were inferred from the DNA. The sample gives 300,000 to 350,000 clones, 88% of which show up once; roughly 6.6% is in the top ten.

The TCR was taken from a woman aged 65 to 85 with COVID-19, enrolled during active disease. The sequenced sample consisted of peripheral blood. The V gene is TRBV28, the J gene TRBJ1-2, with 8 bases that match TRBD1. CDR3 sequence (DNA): TGTGCCAGCAGTTTCACAGGACAGGGCTATGGCTACACCTTC. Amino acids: CASSFTGQGYGYTF.